Sequencing of this T cell receptor beta chain was carried out in a study of blood T cell repertoires in COVID-19. The CDR3 totals 14 residues. Germline loops: CDR1 SGHAT, CDR2 FQNNGV. V was pared by 0 bases and J by 7 bases, with 4 bases of the junction left unmatched. Using immunoSEQ multiplex PCR, the repertoire was profiled, and TCRdb retains in-frame clones only, with some absent. The sample lists 55,000 to 80,000 clones, around 80% seen once, with approximately 5.3% in the top ten. What was sequenced was peripheral blood. This chain links TRBV11-2 with TRBJ2-3; TRBD1 matches at 7 bases. The sequence was collected from a man over 45 with active COVID-19. CDR3 protein: CASSLEQGSNTQYF. The CDR3 region has the DNA TGTGCCAGCAGCTTAGAACAGGGGTCGAATACGCAGTATTTT. Together with reference TRBV11-2 and TRBJ2-3, the CDR3 gives the full variable domain: EAGVAQSPRYKIIEKRQSVAFWCNPISGHATLYWYQQILGQGPKLLIQFQNNGVVDDSQLPKDRFSAERLKGVDSTLKIQPAKLEDSAVYLCASSLEQGSNTQYFGPGTRLTVL.